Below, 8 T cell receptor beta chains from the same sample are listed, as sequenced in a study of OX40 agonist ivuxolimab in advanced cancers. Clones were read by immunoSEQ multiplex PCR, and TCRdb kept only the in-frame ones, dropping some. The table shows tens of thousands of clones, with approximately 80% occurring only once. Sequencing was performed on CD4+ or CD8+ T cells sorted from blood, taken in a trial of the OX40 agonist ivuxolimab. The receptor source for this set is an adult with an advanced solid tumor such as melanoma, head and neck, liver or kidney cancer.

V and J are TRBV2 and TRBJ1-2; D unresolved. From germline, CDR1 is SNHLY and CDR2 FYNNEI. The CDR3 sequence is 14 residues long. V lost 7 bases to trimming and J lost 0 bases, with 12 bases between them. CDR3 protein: CASNIGPANYGYTF. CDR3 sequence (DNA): TGTGCCAGCAACATAGGGCCAGCTAACTATGGCTACACCTTC.

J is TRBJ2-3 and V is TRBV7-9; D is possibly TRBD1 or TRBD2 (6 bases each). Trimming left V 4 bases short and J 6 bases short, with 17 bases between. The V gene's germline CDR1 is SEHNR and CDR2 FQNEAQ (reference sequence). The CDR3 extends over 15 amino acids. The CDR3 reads CASSSGGQGYDTQYF. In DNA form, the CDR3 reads TGTGCCAGCAGCTCCGGGGGCCAAGGCTACGATACGCAGTATTTT.

The CDR3: CASSELRGRQETQYF. CDR3 sequence (DNA): TGTGCCAGCAGTGAATTAAGGGGCCGGCAAGAGACCCAGTACTTC. The chain carries TRBV2 and TRBJ2-5, with D possibly being TRBD1 (5 bases). Germline lookup yields CDR1 SNHLY and CDR2 FYNNEI. V was shortened by 2 bases and J by 2 bases, with 12 bases between the two germline ends. This CDR3 comprises 15 residues.

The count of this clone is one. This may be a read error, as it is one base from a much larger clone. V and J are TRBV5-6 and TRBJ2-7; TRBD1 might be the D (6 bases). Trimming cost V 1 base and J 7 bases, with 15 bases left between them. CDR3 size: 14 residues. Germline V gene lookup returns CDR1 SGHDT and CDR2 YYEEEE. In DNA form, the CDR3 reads TGTGCCAGCAGCTTGTCAGGGGCGGACGGAGAGCAGTACTTC. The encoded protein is CASSLSGADGEQYF.

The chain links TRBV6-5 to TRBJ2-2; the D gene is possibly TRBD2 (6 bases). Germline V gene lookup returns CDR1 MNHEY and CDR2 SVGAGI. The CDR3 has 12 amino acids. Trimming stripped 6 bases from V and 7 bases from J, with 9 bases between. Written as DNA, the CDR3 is TGTGCCAGCAGGACTAGAGGCGGGGAGCTGTTTTTT. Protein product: CASRTRGGELFF.

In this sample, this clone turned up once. The CDR3: CASSLSRANQPQHF. As DNA, the CDR3 is TGTGCCAGCAGTTTATCCCGGGCCAATCAGCCCCAGCATTTT. J is TRBJ1-5 and V is TRBV28, with D uncertain. This CDR3 has 14 amino acids. Germline V gene lookup returns CDR1 MDHEN and CDR2 SYDVKM. V was shortened by 1 base and J by 3 bases, with 7 bases between the two germline ends.

CDR3 residues: CASSEWDEKLFF. In nucleotides, the CDR3 is TGTGCCAGCAGTGAATGGGATGAAAAACTGTTTTTT. This chain uses TRBV25-1 with TRBJ1-4, with no clear D. Germline CDR1 and CDR2: MGHDK and SYGVNS. The V end lost 1 base, the J end lost 6 bases, and 3 bases lay between the germline ends. This CDR3 has 12 residues.

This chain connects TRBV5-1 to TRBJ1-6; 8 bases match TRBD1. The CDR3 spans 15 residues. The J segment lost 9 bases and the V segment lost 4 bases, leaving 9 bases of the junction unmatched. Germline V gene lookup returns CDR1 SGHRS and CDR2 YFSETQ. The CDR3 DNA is TGCGCCAGCAGCCCCGGGGACAGGCCAATTTCACCCCTCCACTTT. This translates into CASSPGDRPISPLHF.